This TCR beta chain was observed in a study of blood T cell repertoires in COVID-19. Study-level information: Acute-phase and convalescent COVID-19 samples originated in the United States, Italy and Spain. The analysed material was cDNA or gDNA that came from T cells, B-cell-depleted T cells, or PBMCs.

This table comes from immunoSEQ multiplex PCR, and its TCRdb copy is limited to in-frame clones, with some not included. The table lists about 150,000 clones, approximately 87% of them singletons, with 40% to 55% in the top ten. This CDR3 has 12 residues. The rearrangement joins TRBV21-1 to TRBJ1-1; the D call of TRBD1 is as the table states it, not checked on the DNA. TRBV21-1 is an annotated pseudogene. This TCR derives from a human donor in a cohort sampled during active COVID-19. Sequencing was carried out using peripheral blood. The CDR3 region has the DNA TGTGCCAGCAGCCCAGGGGACCCCAAAGCTTTCTTT. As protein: CASSPGDPKAFF.